The 23 T cell receptor beta chains in this list originate from one sample, sequenced in a study of cytomegalovirus exposure and HLA in healthy donors. PCR was performed using 60 Vbeta and 13 Jbeta primers. The data were produced by immunoSEQ multiplex PCR, yet TCRdb's version contains in-frame clones alone and is incomplete. The sample records fewer than 140,000 clones, roughly 80% being singletons. The sample consisted of PBMCs. The receptors come from a man in his forties or fifties in good health and CMV-seronegative.

The genes are TRBV6-5 and TRBJ1-6; no reliable D call. The CDR3 contains 15 residues. The ends were cut back, 6 bases at V and 5 bases at J, with 14 bases in the middle. Germline CDR1 MNHEY, CDR2 SVGAGI. CDR3 DNA: TGTGCCAGCAGCCCATCCGGAGGAAATAATTCACCCCTCCACTTT. It codes for CASSPSGGNNSPLHF.

The V gene is TRBV2, the J gene TRBJ1-5; unclear D gene. V lost 8 bases, J lost 9 bases, and 11 bases lay in between. Germline V gene lookup returns CDR1 SNHLY and CDR2 FYNNEI. The CDR3 runs 11 residues. CDR3 region: CASQRLGPQHF. As DNA, the CDR3 is TGTGCCAGCCAGCGTCTCGGGCCCCAGCATTTT.

The genes are TRBV2 and TRBJ2-7; 9 positions agree with TRBD1. The CDR3 has 15 residues. J gave up 5 bases and V 3 bases, and 8 bases lay outside the gene matches. Germline values: CDR1 SNHLY, CDR2 FYNNEI. The CDR3 protein is CASSEGGTGLHEQYF. CDR3 bases: TGTGCCAGCAGTGAGGGTGGGACAGGGCTCCACGAGCAGTACTTC.

The rearrangement links TRBV10-2 to TRBJ2-7; tentatively, D is TRBD2 (5 bases). The CDR3 spans 13 residues. Germline CDR1 and CDR2: WSHSY and SAAADI. V gave up 5 bases and J gave up 9 bases, with 17 bases separating them. CDR3 residues: CASSPGSDFGQYF. CDR3 nucleotide sequence: TGCGCCAGCAGTCCGGGAAGCGACTTCGGGCAGTACTTC.

The chain combines TRBV5-1 with TRBJ1-4; TRBD1 is a possible D gene (5 bases). Trimming took 4 bases from V and 8 from J, leaving 18 bases between them. CDR1 and CDR2 (germline): SGHRS, YFSETQ. This CDR3 has 15 amino acids. This CDR3 reads CASSAAGTRREKLFF. CDR3 coding DNA: TGCGCCAGCAGCGCCGCCGGGACTAGGAGGGAAAAACTGTTTTTT.

The rearrangement joins TRBV29-1 to TRBJ2-5, with 8 positions matching TRBD1. The CDR3 spans 13 residues. Trimming cost V 4 bases and J 2 bases; bases outside gene matches: 3. CDR1 is SQVTM and CDR2 is ANQGSEA in the germline V gene. DNA of the CDR3: TGCAGCGTTGGGGGACAGGCACAAGAGACCCAGTACTTC. Amino acid sequence: CSVGGQAQETQYF.

The rearrangement links TRBV13 to TRBJ2-5; a weak D match, TRBD1 (5 bases). The DNA end lines up better with TRBJ2-7; the J call may be wrong. The CDR3 runs 12 residues. Germline CDR1 PRHDT, CDR2 FYEKMQ (reference sequence). The CDR3 protein is CASSLTVHEQYF. The CDR3 bases are TGTGCCAGCAGTTTGACAGTCCACGAGCAGTACTTC.

The chain recombines TRBV2 with TRBJ1-1; TRBD1 might be the D (6 bases). This CDR3 spans 14 amino acids. Trimming left V 6 bases short and J 12 bases short, with 23 bases between. Germline lookup yields CDR1 SNHLY and CDR2 FYNNEI. Here the CDR3 reads CASSQIQGRGTSFF. DNA for the CDR3: TGTGCCAGCAGCCAAATTCAGGGGAGGGGGACATCTTTCTTT.

The chain joins TRBV6-1 to TRBJ1-1, with 7 bases fitting TRBD1. J gave up 8 bases and V 3 bases, and 9 bases lay outside the gene matches. Per germline, CDR1 MNHNS and CDR2 SASEGT. CDR3 length: 14 amino acids. Here the CDR3 reads CASSEQGQSSEAFF. CDR3 DNA sequence: TGTGCCAGCAGTGAGCAGGGACAGTCCTCCGAAGCTTTCTTT.

This clone was counted once. The chain couples TRBV4-1 to TRBJ2-5, with 8 bases lining up with TRBD2. The DNA matches TRBJ2-7 better at its end, which makes the J call doubtful. The length of the CDR3 is 18 residues. Germline V CDR1 and CDR2: MGHRA, YSYEKL. CDR3 sequence: CASSQTVGSGGSSYEQYF. The CDR3, as DNA: TGCGCCAGCAGCCAAACCGTGGGCAGCGGGGGTTCATCCTACGAGCAGTACTTC.

This clone has a single count. The chain combines TRBV5-1 with TRBJ2-3; 10 bases align to TRBD2. Germline assignment: CDR1 SGHRS and CDR2 YFSETQ. CDR3 length: 16 amino acids. Germline trimming cut 4 bases from V and 3 bases from J; bases unmatched to any gene: 8. In DNA, the CDR3 is TGCGCCAGCAGCCCGAGCGGGGGGGCCGAGACAGATACGCAGTATTTT. Its protein product is CASSPSGGAETDTQYF.

This clone appeared a few times. The V call is TRBV6-1, the J call TRBJ2-5; 12 nucleotides match TRBD2. Germline values: CDR1 MNHNS, CDR2 SASEGT. The J segment lost 2 bases and the V segment lost 2 bases, leaving 0 bases of the junction unmatched. There are 15 residues in the CDR3. The CDR3 here is CASSETSGGQETQYF. In nucleotides, the CDR3 is TGTGCCAGCAGTGAAACTAGCGGGGGGCAAGAGACCCAGTACTTC.

The rearrangement joins TRBV6-1 to TRBJ2-7; 10 positions agree with TRBD1. Germline V gives CDR1 MNHNS, CDR2 SASEGT. The CDR3 is 15 amino acids. V lost 4 bases and J lost 12; bases outside the gene matches: 15. The CDR3 nucleotides read TGTGCCAGCAGTGCGGACAGGGGGAGGGCGTCCGGGGGGTACTTC. This sequence encodes CASSADRGRASGGYF.

V gene TRBV7-9 combines with J gene TRBJ2-7, with D perhaps TRBD1 (6 bases). Germline V gene lookup returns CDR1 SEHNR and CDR2 FQNEAQ (reference sequence). V was trimmed by 5 bases and J by 3 bases, leaving 11 bases between them. This CDR3 has 13 amino acids. The DNA of the CDR3 is TGTGCCAGCAGCCTCAACAGGGACTACGAGCAGTACTTC. This sequence encodes CASSLNRDYEQYF.

The rearrangement uses TRBV9 and TRBJ2-7, with TRBD1 matching 10 bases. The germline gives CDR1 SGDLS, CDR2 YYNGEE. V trimming: 3 bases; J trimming: 7 bases; junction bases outside the gene matches: 7. CDR3 length equals 14 residues. The CDR3 DNA reads TGTGCCAGCAGCGGAACGGACAGGGGGGGTGAGCAGTACTTC. It yields the protein CASSGTDRGGEQYF.

The chain uses TRBV5-1 and TRBJ2-7, with D possibly TRBD1 on 6 matching bases. The CDR3 spans 13 residues. CDR1 and CDR2 (germline): SGHRS, YFSETQ. V was clipped by 5 bases and J by 6 bases, with 15 bases between them. CDR3 DNA: TGCGCCAGCAGTGGGCAGGGGTTCTCCGAGCAGTACTTC. It codes for CASSGQGFSEQYF.

The V gene is TRBV11-3, the J gene TRBJ2-2; 8 bases agree with TRBD2. CDR3 length: 17 residues. Germline assignment: CDR1 SGHNT and CDR2 YENEEA. Trimming took 0 bases from V and 0 from J; bases not matched to a gene: 3. CDR3 coding DNA: TGTGCCAGCAGCTTAGATGCGGGAGGAACGAACACCGGGGAGCTGTTTTTT. Its protein product is CASSLDAGGTNTGELFF.

This chain connects TRBV6-6 to TRBJ1-3; 7 positions agree with TRBD1. The CDR3 is 15 amino acids. Germline V lookup: CDR1 MNHNY, CDR2 SVGAGI (reference sequence). V was clipped by 5 bases and J by 5 bases; unmatched bases: 9. The CDR3 spells CASSPTGESRNTIYF. The CDR3 nucleotides are TGTGCCAGCAGTCCTACAGGGGAGTCCCGAAACACCATATATTTT.

The chain carries TRBV2 and TRBJ2-3; TRBD2 might be the D (5 bases). V shed 1 base and J shed 4 bases, with 21 bases lying between them. Germline V gene data show CDR1 as SNHLY and CDR2 as FYNNEI. The CDR3 sequence is 18 residues long. The CDR3 DNA reads as TGTGCCAGCAGTGAAGGGAGGAGGATCCAAACGGAAGCAGATACGCAGTATTTT. Residues: CASSEGRRIQTEADTQYF.

The J gene is TRBJ2-1, the V gene TRBV7-8, with a weak D call TRBD1 (6 bases). Germline V lookup: CDR1 SGHVS, CDR2 FQNEAQ. CDR3 length: 14 residues. V lost 8 bases to trimming and J lost 3 bases, with 14 bases between them. The CDR3 loop is CASLPGQFYNEQFF. CDR3 coding DNA: TGTGCCAGCCTTCCCGGACAGTTCTACAATGAGCAGTTCTTC.

The chain joins TRBV11-2 to TRBJ2-7; 15 bases align to TRBD2. This CDR3 comprises 16 residues. The germline gives CDR1 SGHAT, CDR2 FQNNGV. V lost 5 bases to trimming and J lost 1 base; unmatched junction nucleotides: 3. CDR3 bases: TGTGCCAGCAGCGGGGGACTAGCGGGGGGTTCCTACGAGCAGTACTTC. This translates into CASSGGLAGGSYEQYF. The full variable domain, in which reference TRBV11-2 and TRBJ2-7 provide the parts outside the CDR3, is EAGVAQSPRYKIIEKRQSVAFWCNPISGHATLYWYQQILGQGPKLLIQFQNNGVVDDSQLPKDRFSAERLKGVDSTLKIQPAKLEDSAVYLCASSGGLAGGSYEQYFGPGTRLTVT.

This chain uses TRBV6-6 with TRBJ1-5, with TRBD1 matching 9 bases. The CDR3 sequence is 14 residues long. Germline V CDR1 and CDR2: MNHNY, SVGAGI (reference sequence). Losses at the gene ends were 5 bases for V and 6 bases for J; bases not matched to a gene: 5. The DNA of the CDR3 is TGTGCCAGCAGTCCCCGACAGGGGGTTCAGCCCCAGCATTTT. Translated, it gives CASSPRQGVQPQHF.

There are a few counts of this clone. V gene TRBV29-1 combines with J gene TRBJ2-1, with TRBD2 matching over 8 bases. CDR3 size: 14 residues. Losses at the gene ends were 4 bases for V and 7 bases for J; bases not matched to a gene: 9. The germline V gene has CDR1 SQVTM and CDR2 ANQGSEA. As DNA, the CDR3 is TGCAGCGTTGTACCCAGCGGGGGAAGAAATGAGCAGTTCTTC. Protein product: CSVVPSGGRNEQFF.